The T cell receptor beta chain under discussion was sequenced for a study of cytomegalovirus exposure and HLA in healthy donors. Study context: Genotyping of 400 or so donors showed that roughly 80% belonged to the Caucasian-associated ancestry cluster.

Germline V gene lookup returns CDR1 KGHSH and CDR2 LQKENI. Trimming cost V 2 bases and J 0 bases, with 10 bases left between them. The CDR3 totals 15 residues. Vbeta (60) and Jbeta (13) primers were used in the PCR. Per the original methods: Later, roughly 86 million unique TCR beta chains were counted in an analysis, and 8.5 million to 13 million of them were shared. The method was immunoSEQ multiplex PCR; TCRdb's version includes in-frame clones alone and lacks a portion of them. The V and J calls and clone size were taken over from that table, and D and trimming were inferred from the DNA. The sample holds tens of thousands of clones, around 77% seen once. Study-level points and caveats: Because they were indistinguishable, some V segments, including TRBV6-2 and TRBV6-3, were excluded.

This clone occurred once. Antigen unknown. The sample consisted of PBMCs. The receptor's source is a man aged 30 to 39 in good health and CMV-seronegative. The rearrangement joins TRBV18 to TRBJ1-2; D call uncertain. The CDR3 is CASSPDMGSNYGYTF. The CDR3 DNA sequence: TGTGCCAGCTCACCAGACATGGGCTCTAACTATGGCTACACCTTC. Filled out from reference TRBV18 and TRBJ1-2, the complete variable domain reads NAGVMQNPRHLVRRRGQEARLRCSPMKGHSHVYWYRQLPEEGLKFMVYLQKENIIDESGMPKERFSAEFPKEGPSILRIQQVVRGDSAAYFCASSPDMGSNYGYTFGSGTRLTVV.